In this sample, the clone carrying this T cell receptor (beta chain) turned up a few times. Its cognate antigen is unknown. This entry is derived from a study of T cell repertoires in cytomegalovirus infection. Study-wide context: Public TCR beta signatures marked donors with CMV infection and the matching HLA.

The length of the CDR3 is 14 residues. Germline V gives CDR1 SGHVS, CDR2 FNYEAQ. Trimming left V 2 bases short and J 9 bases short, with 14 bases between. TCRdb itself ran the reads through MiXCR, one entry per CDR3 protein. The sample lists approximately 130,000 distinct CDR3 sequences; 20% to 30% were seen once. The sequence was obtained from a human donor in good health (CMV status not recorded). Some clones in this sample may be carry-over from other donors' samples. The V and J genes are TRBV7-6 and TRBJ2-1, with D tentatively TRBD2 (5 bases). Sequences were obtained from PBMCs, sequenced either directly or after in vitro stimulation (not recorded which). This CDR3 reads CASSLQPLAREQFF. The CDR3 coding sequence is TGTGCCAGCAGCTTACAGCCCCTAGCCCGTGAGCAGTTCTTC.